Following are 30 T cell receptor beta chains from one sample sequenced in a study of cytomegalovirus exposure and HLA in healthy donors. Vbeta (60) and Jbeta (13) primers were used in the PCR. Using immunoSEQ multiplex PCR, the repertoire was profiled, and TCRdb retains in-frame clones only, with some absent. The sample has fewer than 110,000 clones, 79% seen once. Input material: PBMCs. The receptors derive from a man in his fifties or sixties in good health and CMV-seropositive.

This clone was observed a single time. The gene calls are TRBV4-3 and TRBJ2-5, with 13 bases that match TRBD2. V dropped 0 bases and J dropped 5; count of bases not matched to a gene: 3. The CDR3 runs 16 residues. Per germline, CDR1 LGHNA and CDR2 YSLEER. Written as DNA, the CDR3 is TGCGCCAGCAGCCAAGATGGACTAGCGGGAGAGGAGACCCAGTACTTC. Translation: CASSQDGLAGEETQYF.

The chain couples TRBV2 to TRBJ1-2, with TRBD1 matching over 9 bases. Germline-derived CDR1 and CDR2 are SNHLY and FYNNEI. Germline trimming cut 3 bases from V and 6 bases from J; bases unmatched to any gene: 5. The CDR3 runs 14 residues. The CDR3 bases are TGTGCCAGCAGTGACCCGACAGGGGGTGATGGCTACACCTTC. It yields the protein CASSDPTGGDGYTF.

The gene calls are TRBV5-1 and TRBJ2-1; 7 nucleotides align to TRBD2. With 2 bases clipped from V and 4 bases from J, the junction kept 6 bases outside the gene matches. Germline CDR1 SGHRS, CDR2 YFSETQ. This CDR3 is built from 15 residues. CDR3 loop: CASSFGGSPYNEQFF. CDR3 nucleotide sequence: TGCGCCAGCAGCTTCGGCGGGAGCCCATACAATGAGCAGTTCTTC.

The chain joins TRBV11-2 to TRBJ1-2; D remains unclear. This CDR3 comprises 18 residues. Trimming took 1 base from V and 2 from J, leaving 20 bases between them. Germline CDR1 is SGHAT and CDR2 is FQNNGV. The CDR3 DNA reads TGTGCCAGCAGCTTAGGCCGGGCGGGTGTAGAAACAAACTATGGCTACACCTTC. Translated, it gives CASSLGRAGVETNYGYTF.

V is TRBV7-2 and J is TRBJ2-1; 10 bases are a match to TRBD2. The CDR3 is 18 residues long. Trimming took 0 bases from V and 4 from J; bases not matched to a gene: 9. Germline lookup yields CDR1 SGHTA and CDR2 FQGNSA. The chain's CDR3 is CASSLAFSSGSFYNEQFF. In DNA, the CDR3 is TGTGCCAGCAGCTTAGCGTTTTCTAGCGGGAGTTTTTACAATGAGCAGTTCTTC.

The rearrangement links TRBV21-1 to TRBJ1-6; the table's TRBD1 call for D was not verified on the DNA. TRBV21-1 is a recognized pseudogene. The CDR3 extends over 17 amino acids. CDR3 residues: CASSKARRQSDNSPLHF. The DNA of the CDR3 is TGTGCCAGCAGCAAAGCCCGTCGACAGTCAGATAATTCACCCCTCCACTTT.

The chain joins TRBV5-1 to TRBJ1-3; no clear D gene. The ends were cut back, 1 base at V and 4 bases at J, with 9 bases in the middle. There are 14 residues in the CDR3. Germline V gene lookup returns CDR1 SGHRS and CDR2 YFSETQ. The CDR3 here is CASSLQAGGNTIYF. CDR3 sequence (DNA): TGCGCCAGCAGCTTGCAGGCTGGGGGAAACACCATATATTTT.

The V call is TRBV28, the J call TRBJ2-1; tentative D call: TRBD2 (5 bases). Germline values: CDR1 MDHEN, CDR2 SYDVKM. The CDR3 length is 17 residues. V was shortened by 5 bases and J by 0 bases, with 17 bases between the two germline ends. CDR3 loop: CASSKGISASSYNEQFF. CDR3 bases: TGTGCCAGCAGTAAAGGAATTAGCGCTAGCTCCTACAATGAGCAGTTCTTC.

The chain couples TRBV2 to TRBJ1-5, with D perhaps matching TRBD1 (5 bases). The CDR3 sequence is 14 residues long. CDR1 and CDR2 from the germline V gene are SNHLY and FYNNEI. Trimming stripped 7 bases from V and 6 bases from J, with 16 bases between. CDR3 in DNA: TGTGCCAGCACCAAAGGCGGGGGTGGTCAGCCCCAGCATTTT. Residues: CASTKGGGGQPQHF.

The chain is built from TRBV28 and TRBJ2-3; 7 bases align to TRBD1. Germline trimming cut 4 bases from V and 5 bases from J; bases unmatched to any gene: 6. The CDR3 is 14 residues long. Germline CDR1 MDHEN, CDR2 SYDVKM. The CDR3 spells CASSSGQDVDTQYF. CDR3 nucleotide sequence: TGTGCCAGCAGTTCCGGACAGGATGTAGATACGCAGTATTTT.

The rearrangement uses TRBV5-3 and TRBJ2-1; weak D call: TRBD2 (5 bases). TRBV5-3 falls under the ORF class, with uncertain function. There are 13 residues in the CDR3. V was shortened by 0 bases and J by 8 bases, with 9 bases between the two germline ends. The CDR3 region has the DNA TGTGCCAGAAGCTTGGCGAGGGATCATGAGCAGTTCTTC. Translation: CARSLARDHEQFF.

The chain links TRBV28 to TRBJ1-1, with TRBD1 matching over 10 bases. Unmatched junction bases numbered 4, after V lost 7 bases and J lost 8 bases. The CDR3 runs to 12 residues. Germline V lookup: CDR1 MDHEN, CDR2 SYDVKM. CDR3: CASTPTGGEAFF. The CDR3 nucleotides are TGTGCCAGCACCCCGACAGGGGGCGAAGCTTTCTTT.

V is TRBV7-3 and J is TRBJ2-3; 8 bases line up with TRBD2. Germline CDR1 SGHTA, CDR2 FQGTGA. CDR3 length equals 15 residues. V lost 3 bases and J lost 2; bases outside the gene matches: 4. Written as DNA, the CDR3 is TGTGCCAGCAGCTTTAGCGGGAAGCACACAGATACGCAGTATTTT. Translated: CASSFSGKHTDTQYF.

This rearrangement joins TRBV29-1 to TRBJ1-4, with a weak D call TRBD1 (5 bases). CDR1 and CDR2 from the germline V gene are SQVTM and ANQGSEA. Trimming took off 7 bases at V and 0 bases at J, with 12 bases between the two ends. The CDR3 is 14 residues long. CDR3: CSARGDATNEKLFF. The CDR3 bases are TGCAGCGCCCGGGGGGATGCAACTAATGAAAAACTGTTTTTT.

By sample share, this clone is medium-sized. The gene calls are TRBV6-1 and TRBJ2-2; tentatively, D is TRBD2 (6 bases). The germline CDR1 and CDR2 sequences are MNHNS and SASEGT. Trimming shortened V by 7 bases and J by 7 bases, and 19 bases separated the two germline ends. The CDR3 loop spans 15 amino acids. CDR3: CASKGQGGGFGELFF. In DNA form, the CDR3 reads TGTGCCAGCAAAGGGCAGGGCGGAGGGTTCGGGGAGCTGTTTTTT.

The chain is built from TRBV28 and TRBJ2-1; 7 bases fit TRBD2. Germline CDR1 reads MDHEN; CDR2 reads SYDVKM. V lost 7 bases, J lost 5 bases, and 11 bases stayed unmatched. The CDR3 spans 15 residues. DNA for the CDR3: TGTGCCAGCACCGTTCTAGCGGCCACCCACAATGAGCAGTTCTTC. It is translated as CASTVLAATHNEQFF.

The J gene is TRBJ1-5, the V gene TRBV6-1; D gene unclear. Germline CDR1 and CDR2: MNHNS and SASEGT. Trimming took 5 bases from V and 0 from J, leaving 11 bases between them. This CDR3 has 15 residues. CDR3 loop: CASSQDNYSNQPQHF. The CDR3 DNA follows: TGTGCCAGCAGTCAAGACAACTATAGCAATCAGCCCCAGCATTTT.

This clone was observed once. The rearrangement links TRBV14 to TRBJ2-5, with D perhaps matching TRBD2 (6 bases). The CDR3 is 13 residues long. Germline V gives CDR1 SGHDN, CDR2 FVKESK. V was trimmed by 6 bases and J by 9 bases, leaving 17 bases between them. CDR3 amino acids: CASRTGTSGAQYF. The CDR3 region has the DNA TGTGCCAGCAGAACCGGGACGTCGGGGGCCCAGTACTTC.

In this sample, this clone turned up once. This chain joins TRBV7-2 and TRBJ1-5; 11 bases are a match to TRBD1. Germline V gives CDR1 SGHTA, CDR2 FQGNSA. The CDR3 has 16 amino acids. The trim removed 0 bases at V and 5 bases at J, leaving 3 bases unmatched. CDR3 DNA: TGTGCCAGCAGCTTAGCGCGGACAGGGGGCTATCAGCCCCAGCATTTT. This sequence encodes CASSLARTGGYQPQHF.

The V gene is TRBV19, the J gene TRBJ2-1; D is undetermined. In germline, CDR1 is LNHDA, CDR2 SQIVND (reference sequence). Trimming stripped 10 bases from V and 5 bases from J, with 9 bases between. The CDR3 has 11 amino acids. The CDR3 sequence: CATEKNNEQFF. CDR3 bases: TGTGCCACCGAGAAGAACAATGAGCAGTTCTTC.

CDR3 coding DNA: TGTGCCAGCAGCTTAAGTGGCATCCGAGGCTACACCTTC. It encodes CASSLSGIRGYTF. V gene TRBV7-9 combines with J gene TRBJ1-2; D is uncertain. The CDR3 has 13 amino acids. In germline, CDR1 is SEHNR, CDR2 FQNEAQ (reference sequence). V was cut by 2 bases and J by 8 bases, with 12 bases left in between.

The chain links TRBV5-1 to TRBJ2-3, with D perhaps TRBD2 (6 bases). V was trimmed by 3 bases and J by 4 bases, leaving 6 bases between them. Germline-derived CDR1 and CDR2 are SGHRS and YFSETQ. This CDR3 region has 12 residues. CDR3 nucleotides: TGCGCCAGCAGCTGGGGGGCAGATACGCAGTATTTT. Protein: CASSWGADTQYF.

This clone was seen once. The chain couples TRBV4-3 to TRBJ2-7, with TRBD2 as a possible D gene (5 bases). Looked up from germline, CDR1 is LGHNA and CDR2 is YSLEER. Trimming pared 1 base from V and 1 base from J, leaving 8 bases between. The CDR3 is 14 residues long. The CDR3 here is CASSQGTQSYEQYF. CDR3 sequence (DNA): TGCGCCAGCAGCCAAGGGACTCAGTCCTACGAGCAGTACTTC.

This chain joins TRBV9 and TRBJ1-2; D uncertain. CDR1 and CDR2 from the germline V gene are SGDLS and YYNGEE. V was clipped by 4 bases and J by 0 bases, with 16 bases between them. This CDR3 is 16 amino acids long. The CDR3 nucleotides read TGTGCCAGCAGCTCCCGCCCGGGCGGGACTAACTATGGCTACACCTTC. It specifies CASSSRPGGTNYGYTF. Variable domain in full (rest from reference TRBV9 and TRBJ1-2): DSGVTQTPKHLITATGQRVTLRCSPRSGDLSVYWYQQSLDQGLQFLIQYYNGEERAKGNILERFSAQQFPDLHSELNLSSLELGDSALYFCASSSRPGGTNYGYTFGSGTRLTVV.

V is TRBV2 and J is TRBJ1-5; 8 nucleotides match TRBD1. Germline V gene lookup returns CDR1 SNHLY and CDR2 FYNNEI. The CDR3 consists of 16 residues. The V and J ends lost 2 bases and 5 bases, in that order; junction bases with no gene match: 8. The CDR3 region has the DNA TGTGCCAGCAGTGAACTCACAGGGGGACCTTATCAGCCCCAGCATTTT. This sequence encodes CASSELTGGPYQPQHF.

The chain is built from TRBV7-3 and TRBJ2-7; the D gene is possibly TRBD1 (6 bases). The length of the CDR3 is 13 residues. Between the trimmed V and J ends, which lost 1 base and 6 bases, there was a span of 10 bases. Germline V gene data show CDR1 as SGHTA and CDR2 as FQGTGA. CDR3 region: CASSLIGGSEQYF. The CDR3 nucleotides read TGTGCCAGCAGCTTAATAGGGGGAAGCGAGCAGTACTTC. The full variable domain, its missing parts supplied by reference TRBV7-3 and TRBJ2-7, is GAGVSQTPSNKVTEKGKYVELRCDPISGHTALYWYRQSLGQGPEFLIYFQGTGAADDSGLPNDRFFAVRPEGSVSTLKIQRTERGDSAVYLCASSLIGGSEQYFGPGTRLTVT.

This chain joins TRBV7-2 and TRBJ2-5; 8 bases align to TRBD1. V was clipped by 3 bases and J by 6 bases; unmatched bases: 3. The CDR3 contains 13 residues. The germline V gene has CDR1 SGHTA and CDR2 FQGNSA. CDR3 bases: TGTGCCAGCAGCTTCCAGGGGGCGAAGACCCAGTACTTC. Amino acid sequence: CASSFQGAKTQYF.

This clone was recorded a few times. The chain couples TRBV7-9 to TRBJ2-1; a weak D match, TRBD1 (5 bases). Germline CDR1 SEHNR, CDR2 FQNEAQ (reference sequence). V shed 5 bases and J shed 5 bases, with 16 bases lying between them. The CDR3 loop spans 15 amino acids. CDR3 coding DNA: TGTGCCAGCAGCGTCAGGGAACTACCGAACAATGAGCAGTTCTTC. It specifies CASSVRELPNNEQFF.

This clone appeared a few times. The chain uses TRBV29-1 and TRBJ2-7, with D tentatively TRBD2 (6 bases). Deletions cut 0 bases from V and 0 bases from J, with 18 bases between. Per germline, CDR1 SQVTM and CDR2 ANQGSEA. CDR3 length: 17 amino acids. The CDR3 coding sequence is TGCAGCGTTGAAGATCGAAGTGGGACTCGACACTCCTACGAGCAGTACTTC. Translated, it gives CSVEDRSGTRHSYEQYF.

The genes are TRBV28 and TRBJ2-1, with 9 bases identical to TRBD2. Germline-derived CDR1 and CDR2 are MDHEN and SYDVKM. This CDR3 region has 15 residues. The junction had 6 bases not matched to a gene; V was cut back by 3 bases and J by 6 bases. The CDR3 DNA sequence: TGTGCCAGCAGTTTGGGGCCTAGCGGGATCAATGAGCAGTTCTTC. As protein: CASSLGPSGINEQFF.